A single sample is the source of the 21 T cell receptor beta chains below, sequenced in a study of blood T cell repertoires in COVID-19. Profiled with immunoSEQ multiplex PCR; TCRdb holds only in-frame clones, not every one. The sample consists of over 250,000 clones, 86% of them appearing once. The sample consisted of peripheral blood. These receptors all stem from a middle-aged man who had recovered from COVID-19.

This clone was counted a single time. This chain connects TRBV30 to TRBJ2-3; D is perhaps TRBD2 (6 bases). The germline CDR1 and CDR2 sequences are GTSNPN and SVGIG (reference sequence). The CDR3 sequence is 14 residues long. The V gene lost 1 base and the J gene lost 0 bases, with 8 bases spanning the gap. The CDR3 DNA sequence: TGTGCCTGGAGTGGCAGCGGGAGCACAGATACGCAGTATTTT. Amino acids: CAWSGSGSTDTQYF.

The chain has TRBV19 and TRBJ1-6, with TRBD1 identical over 9 bases. V lost 5 bases to trimming and J lost 10 bases; unmatched junction nucleotides: 9. Germline-derived CDR1 and CDR2 are LNHDA and SQIVND (reference sequence). The CDR3 runs to 15 residues. For the CDR3, the DNA is TGTGCCAGTAGTGGACGGACAGGGGCGGAATCACCCCTCCACTTT. Its translation is CASSGRTGAESPLHF.

J is TRBJ2-7 and V is TRBV7-8; 10 nucleotides agree with TRBD2. Germline V gene lookup returns CDR1 SGHVS and CDR2 FQNEAQ. The CDR3 has 16 amino acids. The V segment lost 5 bases and the J segment 3 bases; nucleotides outside the gene matches: 10. The CDR3 DNA sequence: TGTGCCAGCAGCATTTCTGTACTAGCGGGGAACTACGAGCAGTACTTC. This codes for CASSISVLAGNYEQYF. The complete variable domain, with remaining parts taken from reference TRBV7-8 and TRBJ2-7, reads GAGVSQSPRYKVAKRGQDVALRCDPISGHVSLFWYQQALGQGPEFLTYFQNEAQLDKSGLPSDRFFAERPEGSVSTLKIQRTQQEDSAVYLCASSISVLAGNYEQYFGPGTRLTVT.

V and J are TRBV11-3 and TRBJ2-2; 8 bases are shared with TRBD1. V lost 0 bases, J lost 6 bases, and 9 bases stayed unmatched. This CDR3 spans 17 amino acids. The germline V gene has CDR1 SGHNT and CDR2 YENEEA. This chain's CDR3 is CASSLDLDRGSAGELFF. The CDR3 nucleotides are TGTGCCAGCAGCTTAGATCTCGACAGGGGCTCTGCCGGGGAGCTGTTTTTT.

The J gene is TRBJ2-7, the V gene TRBV11-3; 8 bases align to TRBD2. The CDR3 is 15 amino acids. The germline gives CDR1 SGHNT, CDR2 YENEEA. Germline trimming cut 2 bases from V and 2 bases from J; bases unmatched to any gene: 5. The CDR3 DNA is TGTGCCAGCAGCTTACACCCGGGACTAGCCTACGAGCAGTACTTC. This sequence encodes CASSLHPGLAYEQYF.

This chain links TRBV5-1 with TRBJ1-1; the D gene is possibly TRBD1 (5 bases). The CDR3 consists of 13 residues. CDR1 is SGHRS, CDR2 YFSETQ, per germline. Trimming shortened V by 1 base and J by 1 base, and 5 bases separated the two germline ends. CDR3 nucleotides: TGCGCCAGCAGCTTGAGGGGGAACACTGAAGCTTTCTTT. Translated: CASSLRGNTEAFF.

The chain joins TRBV19 to TRBJ2-4, with D perhaps matching TRBD1 (6 bases). Germline V gene sequence: CDR1 LNHDA, CDR2 SQIVND (reference sequence). Trimming removed 6 bases at V and 0 bases at J, with 15 bases between. The CDR3 runs 16 residues. In nucleotides, the CDR3 is TGTGCCAGTAGCACGGGACAATCGCTAGCCAAAAACATTCAGTACTTC. Amino acid sequence: CASSTGQSLAKNIQYF.

This clone was counted a single time. A much larger clone differs by one base, so this may be a read error. Other nucleotide sequences from this sample produce the same CDR3. The chain recombines TRBV5-4 with TRBJ2-5; D not resolved. Germline V gene data show CDR1 as SGHNT and CDR2 as YYREEE (reference sequence). V was shortened by 4 bases and J by 2 bases, with 3 bases between the two germline ends. This CDR3 comprises 11 residues. The CDR3 region is CASSLQETQYF. CDR3 DNA sequence: TGTGCCAGCAGCCTGCAAGAGACCCAGTACTTC.

This sequence joins TRBV28 and TRBJ1-3; D may be TRBD1 (6 bases). Germline CDR1 MDHEN, CDR2 SYDVKM. V dropped 6 bases and J dropped 2 bases, with 14 bases sitting between them. The CDR3 sequence is 15 residues long. The CDR3 DNA reads as TGTGCCAGCAGCTACGAACAGGGACCTGGAAACACCATATATTTT. Protein: CASSYEQGPGNTIYF.

The chain combines TRBV7-3 with TRBJ2-3; TRBD2 might be the D (5 bases). The CDR3 length is 13 residues. V lost 5 bases to trimming and J lost 7 bases, with 13 bases between them. Germline V lookup: CDR1 SGHTA, CDR2 FQGTGA. The CDR3 nucleotides are TGTGCCAGCAGCGAACTCCCCGGGAATACGCAGTATTTT. This encodes CASSELPGNTQYF. The full variable domain, with the rest looked up from reference TRBV7-3 and TRBJ2-3, is GAGVSQTPSNKVTEKGKYVELRCDPISGHTALYWYRQSLGQGPEFLIYFQGTGAADDSGLPNDRFFAVRPEGSVSTLKIQRTERGDSAVYLCASSELPGNTQYFGPGTRLTVL.

The chain carries TRBV10-3 and TRBJ2-5; possible D gene TRBD2, 6 bases. Trimming stripped 11 bases from V and 3 bases from J, with 10 bases between. CDR3 length: 11 residues. CDR1 is ENHRY and CDR2 is SYGVKD in the germline V gene. The CDR3 sequence is CASGGEETQYF. The DNA for the CDR3 is TGTGCCTCGGGCGGGGAAGAGACCCAGTACTTC.

The chain links TRBV6-4 to TRBJ2-2; 7 nucleotides align to TRBD2. Trimming at V came to 3 bases and at J to 6 bases, leaving 1 base not matched to a gene. The CDR3 is made up of 13 amino acids. CDR1 and CDR2 from the germline V gene are MRHNA and SNTAGT. The CDR3 DNA follows: TGTGCCAGCAGTGATCGGGGGGCCGGGGAGCTGTTTTTT. Translated, it gives CASSDRGAGELFF.

The chain links TRBV27 to TRBJ1-1; 10 bases fit TRBD1. With 6 bases clipped from V and 4 bases from J, the junction kept 5 bases outside the gene matches. The CDR3 consists of 14 residues. The V gene's germline CDR1 is MNHEY and CDR2 SMNVEV (reference sequence). The DNA for the CDR3 is TGTGCCAGCAGCACCGGGACAGGGGTCACTGAAGCTTTCTTT. This translates into CASSTGTGVTEAFF.

The J gene is TRBJ1-2, the V gene TRBV6-5; D not certain. Per the germline V gene, CDR1 is MNHEY and CDR2 is SVGAGI. V lost 5 bases and J lost 5, with 18 bases in between. The CDR3 contains 15 residues. CDR3 protein: CASSKSPKVEYGYTF. The CDR3 DNA sequence: TGTGCCAGCAGTAAATCGCCTAAGGTGGAGTATGGCTACACCTTC.

The chain is built from TRBV6-5 and TRBJ1-2; D uncertain. The V end was cut by 5 bases, the J end by 8 bases, with 15 bases between. The CDR3 runs 13 residues. Germline V CDR1 and CDR2: MNHEY, SVGAGI. CDR3 in DNA: TGTGCCAGCAGTAGTCTAAGGGAGGGCGGCTACACCTTC. This encodes CASSSLREGGYTF.

V usage is TRBV30 and J usage is TRBJ2-5; D possibly corresponds to TRBD2 (5 bases). The CDR3 runs to 12 residues. Germline V gene lookup returns CDR1 GTSNPN and CDR2 SVGIG (reference sequence). With 3 bases removed from V and 1 base from J, the gap between germline ends came to 6 bases. CDR3 nucleotides: TGTGCCTGGAGGGGAGCCCAAGAGACCCAGTACTTC. Amino acids: CAWRGAQETQYF.

V is TRBV10-3 and J is TRBJ2-1, with TRBD1 matching 7 bases. The CDR3 runs 14 residues. After removal of 6 bases from V and 1 base from J, the junction contained 3 bases not matched to a gene. Per the germline V gene, CDR1 is ENHRY and CDR2 is SYGVKD. The CDR3 is CAISRGWSYNEQFF. CDR3 in DNA: TGTGCCATCAGCAGGGGGTGGTCCTACAATGAGCAGTTCTTC.

The chain has TRBV2 and TRBJ1-4; the D is unclear. The V gene lost 2 bases and the J gene lost 5 bases, with 9 bases spanning the gap. This CDR3 spans 14 amino acids. Germline-derived CDR1 and CDR2 are SNHLY and FYNNEI. As DNA, the CDR3 is TGTGCCAGCAGTGAAACGGGATTCAATGAAAAACTGTTTTTT. The encoded protein is CASSETGFNEKLFF.

The chain links TRBV6-2 or TRBV6-3 to TRBJ2-3; the D gene is possibly TRBD2 (6 bases). Looked up from germline, CDR1 is MNHEY and CDR2 is SVGEGT. This CDR3 is built from 13 residues. V was cut by 5 bases and J by 10 bases, with 16 bases left in between. As DNA, the CDR3 is TGTGCCAGCAGTGGACTTCGGGGGAGCGCGCAGTATTTT. It is translated as CASSGLRGSAQYF.

The V and J genes are TRBV2 and TRBJ2-3, with 8 bases that match TRBD2. Germline loops: CDR1 SNHLY, CDR2 FYNNEI. The J segment lost 4 bases and the V segment lost 4 bases, leaving 7 bases of the junction unmatched. The CDR3 runs to 15 residues. The CDR3, as DNA: TGTGCCAGCAGTGGGTCGGGGGGGCGTGCAGATACGCAGTATTTT. Its protein is CASSGSGGRADTQYF.

V and J are TRBV3-1 (or the pseudogene TRBV3-2) and TRBJ2-2, with TRBD2 matching 8 bases. CDR1 and CDR2 (germline): LGHDT, YNNKEL (reference sequence). The CDR3 loop spans 15 amino acids. Trimming at V came to 4 bases and at J to 6 bases, leaving 7 bases not matched to a gene. CDR3: CASSLRTSLSGELFF. The CDR3 region has the DNA TGTGCCAGCAGCCTGAGGACTAGCTTATCCGGGGAGCTGTTTTTT.